The rows below give T cell receptor beta chains drawn from one sample of a study of T cells after yellow fever vaccination. TCRdb re-called the 5' RACE reads through MiXCR, storing one row per CDR3 protein. Among roughly 400,000 distinct CDR3 sequences, 15% to 20% were seen once, and the ten largest hold about a sixth. The sequences come from PBMCs, collected before the yellow fever booster vaccination. Receptor source: a man aged 18 to 30 who received the YFV17D yellow fever vaccine. Both conserved end residues are part of each CDR3. Each record gives: clone size, J gene, V gene, D gene, CDR3 protein, CDR3 DNA. A D gene is named only where the DNA matches it firmly. Only part of the rows carry a size: once, few, many, or a class if the clone is expanded.

abundance: .; j_gene: TRBJ1-1; v_gene: TRBV2; d_gene: .; CDR3aa: CASSGGPNTEAFF; CDR3nt: TGTGCCAGCAGCGGGGGCCCGAACACTGAAGCTTTCTTT
abundance: many; j_gene: TRBJ1-1; v_gene: TRBV29-1; d_gene: .; CDR3aa: CSVEGDGGADTEAFF; CDR3nt: TGCAGCGTTGAGGGAGACGGGGGCGCGGACACTGAAGCTTTCTTT
abundance: few; j_gene: TRBJ2-5; v_gene: TRBV5-1; d_gene: .; CDR3aa: CASSFPGELETQYF; CDR3nt: TGCGCCAGCAGCTTCCCAGGGGAATTAGAGACCCAGTACTTC
abundance: .; j_gene: TRBJ2-1; v_gene: TRBV18; d_gene: .; CDR3aa: CASSPREGRNEQFF; CDR3nt: TGTGCCAGCTCACCACGAGAGGGTCGGAATGAGCAGTTCTTC
abundance: .; j_gene: TRBJ2-3; v_gene: TRBV7-2; d_gene: .; CDR3aa: CASSLLVLDTQYF; CDR3nt: TGTGCCAGCAGCTTACTAGTTCTAGATACGCAGTATTTT
abundance: .; j_gene: TRBJ1-6; v_gene: TRBV5-5; d_gene: .; CDR3aa: CASNPGGFSYNSPLHF; CDR3nt: TGTGCCAGCAACCCCGGGGGGTTCTCCTATAATTCACCCCTCCACTTT
abundance: few; j_gene: TRBJ2-5; v_gene: TRBV6-5; d_gene: .; CDR3aa: CASSYGGGADYQYF; CDR3nt: TGTGCCAGCAGTTACGGGGGGGGCGCAGATTACCAGTACTTC
abundance: few; j_gene: TRBJ2-2; v_gene: TRBV4-3; d_gene: .; CDR3aa: CASSQGQDVRTGELFF; CDR3nt: TGCGCCAGCAGCCAAGGGCAAGATGTGAGGACCGGGGAGCTGTTTTTT
abundance: few; j_gene: TRBJ1-5; v_gene: TRBV19; d_gene: TRBD1; CDR3aa: CASSTDRANQPQHF; CDR3nt: TGTGCCAGTAGTACGGACAGGGCAAATCAGCCCCAGCATTTT
abundance: .; j_gene: TRBJ1-1; v_gene: TRBV6-2/TRBV6-3; d_gene: TRBD1; CDR3aa: CASSYRYRTGTAEAFF; CDR3nt: TGTGCCAGCAGTTACCGATACCGGACAGGAACGGCTGAAGCTTTCTTT
abundance: .; j_gene: TRBJ2-7; v_gene: TRBV4-1; d_gene: .; CDR3aa: CASSQGRREQSSSYEQYF; CDR3nt: TGCGCCAGCAGCCAAGGCCGCAGAGAGCAGTCGAGCTCCTACGAGCAGTACTTC
abundance: few; j_gene: TRBJ1-1; v_gene: TRBV29-1; d_gene: .; CDR3aa: CSVESAGRGTEAFF; CDR3nt: TGCAGCGTTGAATCGGCCGGGAGAGGGACTGAAGCTTTCTTT
abundance: few; j_gene: TRBJ2-3; v_gene: TRBV4-3; d_gene: TRBD2; CDR3aa: CASSQDGLAGRTDTQYF; CDR3nt: TGCGCCAGCAGCCAAGATGGACTAGCGGGACGCACAGATACGCAGTATTTT
abundance: .; j_gene: TRBJ2-5; v_gene: TRBV27; d_gene: TRBD1; CDR3aa: CASSSVRRTGGKETQYF; CDR3nt: TGTGCCAGCAGTTCTGTGCGAAGGACAGGGGGAAAGGAGACCCAGTACTTC
abundance: few; j_gene: TRBJ2-7; v_gene: TRBV5-6; d_gene: TRBD2; CDR3aa: CASSLFQGGYEQYF; CDR3nt: TGTGCCAGCAGCTTGTTCCAGGGAGGGTACGAGCAGTACTTC
abundance: .; j_gene: TRBJ1-5; v_gene: TRBV28; d_gene: .; CDR3aa: CASNPTLQPQHF; CDR3nt: TGTGCCAGCAACCCGACACTGCAGCCCCAGCATTTT
abundance: .; j_gene: TRBJ1-1; v_gene: TRBV6-2/TRBV6-3; d_gene: TRBD1; CDR3aa: CASSPQGVNTEAFF; CDR3nt: TGTGCCAGCAGCCCACAGGGGGTGAACACTGAAGCTTTCTTT
abundance: .; j_gene: TRBJ2-3; v_gene: TRBV4-2; d_gene: .; CDR3aa: CASSQVSTGTASTDTQYF; CDR3nt: TGTGCCAGCAGCCAAGTATCCACCGGGACTGCCAGCACAGATACGCAGTATTTT
abundance: .; j_gene: TRBJ1-2; v_gene: TRBV9; d_gene: .; CDR3aa: CASSVKANYGYTF; CDR3nt: TGTGCCAGCAGCGTAAAGGCTAACTATGGCTACACCTTC
abundance: .; j_gene: TRBJ2-5; v_gene: TRBV7-2; d_gene: .; CDR3aa: CASSGGAPETQYF; CDR3nt: TGTGCCAGCAGCGGGGGGGCCCCAGAGACCCAGTACTTC
abundance: few; j_gene: TRBJ1-2; v_gene: TRBV20-1; d_gene: .; CDR3aa: CSARGGQLNYGYTF; CDR3nt: TGCAGTGCTAGAGGTGGACAGTTAAACTATGGCTACACCTTC
abundance: .; j_gene: TRBJ2-1; v_gene: TRBV7-9; d_gene: TRBD1; CDR3aa: CASSLGTGRAYNEQFF; CDR3nt: TGTGCCAGCAGCTTGGGGACAGGGAGGGCCTACAATGAGCAGTTCTTC
abundance: many; j_gene: TRBJ2-2; v_gene: TRBV11-2; d_gene: .; CDR3aa: CASSPRLNTGELFF; CDR3nt: TGTGCCAGCAGCCCGCGACTAAACACCGGGGAGCTGTTTTTT
abundance: .; j_gene: TRBJ1-1; v_gene: TRBV5-5; d_gene: TRBD1; CDR3aa: CASSPRQGLVVTEAFF; CDR3nt: TGTGCCAGCAGCCCCCGACAGGGGTTGGTCGTGACTGAAGCTTTCTTT
abundance: .; j_gene: TRBJ1-4; v_gene: TRBV29-1; d_gene: TRBD1; CDR3aa: CSVVTGTGEKLFF; CDR3nt: TGCAGCGTCGTAACCGGGACAGGTGAAAAACTGTTTTTT
abundance: many; j_gene: TRBJ1-2; v_gene: TRBV7-2; d_gene: .; CDR3aa: CASSTMPDYGYTF; CDR3nt: TGTGCCAGCTCGACAATGCCGGACTATGGCTACACCTTC
abundance: few; j_gene: TRBJ1-1; v_gene: TRBV4-1; d_gene: .; CDR3aa: CASSQVRKNTEAFF; CDR3nt: TGCGCCAGCAGCCAAGTGCGGAAGAACACTGAAGCTTTCTTT
abundance: .; j_gene: TRBJ2-1; v_gene: TRBV10-3; d_gene: TRBD2; CDR3aa: CAISDHQRGDNEQFF; CDR3nt: TGTGCCATCAGTGACCACCAGCGGGGGGACAATGAGCAGTTCTTC
abundance: many; j_gene: TRBJ1-1; v_gene: TRBV10-2; d_gene: .; CDR3aa: CASSEWGVGTEAFF; CDR3nt: TGCGCCAGCAGTGAGTGGGGAGTTGGGACTGAAGCTTTCTTT
abundance: .; j_gene: TRBJ2-1; v_gene: TRBV4-2; d_gene: TRBD2; CDR3aa: CASSQEVGTTNNEQFF; CDR3nt: TGTGCCAGCAGCCAAGAAGTCGGGACTACCAACAATGAGCAGTTCTTC
abundance: few; j_gene: TRBJ2-7; v_gene: TRBV12-3/TRBV12-4; d_gene: TRBD1; CDR3aa: CASSQQRTGYYEQYF; CDR3nt: TGTGCCAGCAGCCAACAGCGGACAGGTTACTACGAGCAGTACTTC
abundance: many; j_gene: TRBJ1-6; v_gene: TRBV27; d_gene: .; CDR3aa: CASSQSLSANSPLHF; CDR3nt: TGTGCCAGCAGCCAGAGCCTGTCAGCTAATTCACCCCTCCACTTT
abundance: .; j_gene: TRBJ2-1; v_gene: TRBV5-4; d_gene: .; CDR3aa: CASSLYAGASSYNEQFF; CDR3nt: TGTGCCAGCAGCTTGTATGCAGGGGCAAGCTCCTACAATGAGCAGTTCTTC
abundance: .; j_gene: TRBJ2-3; v_gene: TRBV7-6; d_gene: .; CDR3aa: CASSLVPRDADTQYF; CDR3nt: TGTGCCAGCAGCTTAGTTCCCCGAGATGCAGATACGCAGTATTTT
abundance: few; j_gene: TRBJ2-3; v_gene: TRBV5-4; d_gene: .; CDR3aa: CASSRYSGTLTDTQYF; CDR3nt: TGTGCCAGCAGCCGATATAGCGGAACCCTCACAGATACGCAGTATTTT
abundance: .; j_gene: TRBJ2-5; v_gene: TRBV10-3; d_gene: .; CDR3aa: CAISEGVGRWQETQYF; CDR3nt: TGTGCCATCAGTGAGGGTGTGGGGCGATGGCAAGAGACCCAGTACTTC
abundance: once; j_gene: TRBJ2-7; v_gene: TRBV4-3; d_gene: TRBD1; CDR3aa: CASAPAGGSYEQYF; CDR3nt: TGCGCCAGCGCCCCGGCAGGGGGCTCCTACGAGCAGTACTTC
abundance: few; j_gene: TRBJ1-1; v_gene: TRBV12-3/TRBV12-4; d_gene: .; CDR3aa: CASSSSRVGNTEAFF; CDR3nt: TGTGCCAGCAGCTCTAGTCGGGTGGGAAACACTGAAGCTTTCTTT
abundance: .; j_gene: TRBJ2-2; v_gene: TRBV11-2; d_gene: .; CDR3aa: CASSLSGHPSRELFF; CDR3nt: TGTGCCAGCAGCTTATCGGGACATCCCTCCCGGGAGCTGTTTTTT
abundance: few; j_gene: TRBJ2-7; v_gene: TRBV2; d_gene: TRBD1; CDR3aa: CASSVQGANAGEQYF; CDR3nt: TGTGCCAGCAGTGTACAGGGGGCAAACGCAGGCGAGCAGTACTTC
abundance: many; j_gene: TRBJ2-1; v_gene: TRBV20-1; d_gene: .; CDR3aa: CSARLIGEQFF; CDR3nt: TGCAGTGCTCGCCTCATTGGAGAGCAGTTCTTC
abundance: .; j_gene: TRBJ2-3; v_gene: TRBV20-1; d_gene: TRBD2; CDR3aa: CSAKGTSGGGDTQYF; CDR3nt: TGCAGTGCTAAAGGGACTAGCGGGGGAGGAGATACGCAGTATTTT
abundance: few; j_gene: TRBJ2-7; v_gene: TRBV4-2; d_gene: TRBD1; CDR3aa: CASSQGNRGTYEQYF; CDR3nt: TGTGCCAGCAGCCAAGGTAACAGGGGGACCTACGAGCAGTACTTC
abundance: few; j_gene: TRBJ2-5; v_gene: TRBV5-6; d_gene: TRBD2; CDR3aa: CASSSAGGMETQYF; CDR3nt: TGTGCCAGCAGCTCGGCGGGGGGCATGGAGACCCAGTACTTC
abundance: .; j_gene: TRBJ1-2; v_gene: TRBV5-1; d_gene: TRBD1; CDR3aa: CASSGDIGTDCRF; CDR3nt: TGCGCCAGCAGCGGCGACATAGGGACAGATTGCCGCTTC
abundance: .; j_gene: TRBJ2-5; v_gene: TRBV7-2; d_gene: TRBD2; CDR3aa: CASSGVSGGQETQYF; CDR3nt: TGTGCCAGCAGCGGCGTTAGCGGGGGCCAAGAGACCCAGTACTTC
abundance: few; j_gene: TRBJ2-1; v_gene: TRBV5-1; d_gene: TRBD1; CDR3aa: CASSRGQYNEQFF; CDR3nt: TGCGCCAGCAGCCGGGGACAGTACAATGAGCAGTTCTTC
abundance: .; j_gene: TRBJ2-7; v_gene: TRBV30; d_gene: TRBD1; CDR3aa: CAWSRDRGYEQYF; CDR3nt: TGTGCCTGGAGTAGGGACAGGGGCTACGAGCAGTACTTC
abundance: few; j_gene: TRBJ2-3; v_gene: TRBV20-1; d_gene: TRBD2; CDR3aa: CSARDLGLAGTPRTQYF; CDR3nt: TGCAGTGCTAGAGATCTTGGGCTAGCGGGCACCCCCAGGACGCAGTATTTT
abundance: .; j_gene: TRBJ2-1; v_gene: TRBV5-1; d_gene: TRBD1; CDR3aa: CASSLLGQGNPNEQFF; CDR3nt: TGCGCCAGCAGCTTGTTGGGACAGGGGAATCCTAATGAGCAGTTCTTC
abundance: .; j_gene: TRBJ1-3; v_gene: TRBV10-3; d_gene: .; CDR3aa: CATRAGDSGNTIYF; CDR3nt: TGTGCCACCCGCGCAGGGGACTCTGGAAACACCATATATTTT
abundance: few; j_gene: TRBJ2-5; v_gene: TRBV24-1; d_gene: TRBD2; CDR3aa: CATSAGGETQYF; CDR3nt: TGTGCCACCAGTGCGGGGGGAGAGACCCAGTACTTC
abundance: .; j_gene: TRBJ1-4; v_gene: TRBV18; d_gene: TRBD1; CDR3aa: CASSPGDSYEKLFF; CDR3nt: TGTGCCAGCTCACCTGGGGACAGTTATGAAAAACTGTTTTTT
abundance: .; j_gene: TRBJ1-1; v_gene: TRBV5-1; d_gene: .; CDR3aa: CASSLEPLVNTEAFF; CDR3nt: TGCGCCAGCAGCTTGGAGCCGTTAGTGAACACTGAAGCTTTCTTT
abundance: few; j_gene: TRBJ2-3; v_gene: TRBV6-5; d_gene: .; CDR3aa: CASSWGGGSTDTQYF; CDR3nt: TGTGCCAGCAGTTGGGGAGGGGGTAGCACAGATACGCAGTATTTT